This T cell receptor (beta chain) originates from a study of cytomegalovirus exposure and HLA in healthy donors. Whole-study results and caveats: Association of 16,951 TCR beta sequences with HLA alleles was found at 0.05 false discovery rate in a later analysis. The authors later linked a missense DCLRE1C variant to TCR beta V- and J-gene trimming. Investigators reported 150 to 200 TCR beta chains as tied to cytomegalovirus. Later analysis indicated greater clonal expansion among HLA-associated TCR beta chains than among equally common other chains.

This CDR3 region has 17 residues. The germline V gene has CDR1 KGHSH and CDR2 LQKENI. V was clipped by 4 bases and J by 2 bases; unmatched bases: 11. Of note for this clone: Its specificity is not known.

Vbeta (60) and Jbeta (13) primers were used in the PCR. Profiled with immunoSEQ multiplex PCR; TCRdb holds only in-frame clones, not every one. The data contain approximately 210,000 clones, 75% to 90% of them singletons. The sequence was obtained from a young man in good health and CMV-seronegative. V and J are TRBV18 and TRBJ2-1; 7 bases map to TRBD2. The material sequenced was PBMCs. In nucleotides, the CDR3 is TGTGCCAGCTCACAAACGACTAGCCCACGACCCTACAATGAGCAGTTCTTC. This encodes CASSQTTSPRPYNEQFF. Looking up the rest from reference TRBV18 and TRBJ2-1 gives the full variable domain: NAGVMQNPRHLVRRRGQEARLRCSPMKGHSHVYWYRQLPEEGLKFMVYLQKENIIDESGMPKERFSAEFPKEGPSILRIQQVVRGDSAAYFCASSQTTSPRPYNEQFFGPGTRLTVL.